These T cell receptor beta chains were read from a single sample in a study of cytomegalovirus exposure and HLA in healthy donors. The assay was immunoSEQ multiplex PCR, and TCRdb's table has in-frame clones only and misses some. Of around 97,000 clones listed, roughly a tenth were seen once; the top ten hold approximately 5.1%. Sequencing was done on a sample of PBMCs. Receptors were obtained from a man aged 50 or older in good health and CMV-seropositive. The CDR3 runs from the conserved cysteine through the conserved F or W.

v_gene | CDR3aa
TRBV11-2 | CASSLGSAEQFF
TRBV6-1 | CASSETGEVKNIQYF
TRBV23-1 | CASSPLDRARDSPLHF
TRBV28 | CASRPGQGGYGYTF
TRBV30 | CAWSVPGTGWNSPLHF
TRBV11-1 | CASGWTGGAGPYF
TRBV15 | CATSKIAGGPETQYF
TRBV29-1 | CSVAGQQETQYF
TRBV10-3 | CAIRTGQGGRDEQYF
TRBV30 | CAWSSGTGSYEQYF
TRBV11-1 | CASSPGGGLLYEQYF
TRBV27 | CASSLREGVMDEQFF
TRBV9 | CASSPGQGSYGYTF
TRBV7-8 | CASSLGGDTEAFF
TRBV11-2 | CASSLQISGNTIYF
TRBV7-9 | CASSLILATGELFF
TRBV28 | CASSLGLAGGWEQYF
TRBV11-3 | CASSLGLLAGELFF